These 32 T cell receptor beta chains share one sample of origin, sequenced in a study of T cell clonotyping in hematopoietic cell transplantation. Produced via immunoSEQ multiplex PCR; TCRdb's table is partial and in-frame only. There are 29,000 or so clones in the sample; around 90% occur only once, and 9.5% to 12% lies in the top ten. The starting material was PBMCs, obtained 100 days after allogeneic stem cell transplant. Receptors were obtained from a female patient aged 50-59 years who had an allogeneic stem cell transplant from a related donor, so the T cells may come from the graft donor. Some clones in this sample may be carry-over from other donors' samples.

The chain has TRBV30 and TRBJ1-1; no reliable D call. Trimming stripped 4 bases from V and 2 bases from J, with 11 bases between. Germline V gene data show CDR1 as GTSNPN and CDR2 as SVGIG (reference sequence). The CDR3 length is 13 residues. The CDR3 sequence is CAWIGGFNTEAFF. DNA for the CDR3: TGTGCCTGGATAGGTGGTTTTAACACTGAAGCTTTCTTT.

The gene calls are TRBV5-8 and TRBJ1-5; 8 bases line up with TRBD1. The CDR3 runs 16 residues. In germline, CDR1 is SGHTS, CDR2 YDEGEE. J was trimmed by 1 base and V by 3 bases; bases with no gene match: 6. CDR3 in DNA: TGTGCCAGCAGCTCCTCAGGGGGCCTAAGCAATCAGCCCCAGCATTTT. Its translation: CASSSSGGLSNQPQHF.

This clone was recorded only once. The chain has TRBV19 and TRBJ1-1; D is unclear. V gave up 5 bases and J gave up 4 bases, with 11 bases separating them. Germline loops: CDR1 LNHDA, CDR2 SQIVND (reference sequence). CDR3 length: 13 residues. The CDR3 spells CASSPRGSTEAFF. The CDR3 DNA sequence: TGTGCCAGTAGTCCGCGGGGTTCCACTGAAGCTTTCTTT.

The chain employs TRBV5-1 and TRBJ2-1, with 9 bases that match TRBD1. Trimming took 4 bases from V and 2 from J; bases not matched to a gene: 4. Germline CDR1 SGHRS, CDR2 YFSETQ. The CDR3 spans 15 residues. This chain's CDR3 is CASSRDRAAYNEQFF. CDR3 in DNA: TGCGCCAGCAGCAGGGACAGGGCGGCCTACAATGAGCAGTTCTTC.

As concerns this clone: At one of its ends the junction is not consistent with the germline gene, which may arise from a read error. This rearrangement joins TRBV10-3 to TRBJ1-5; D possibly corresponds to TRBD1 (5 bases). This CDR3 has 14 residues. Germline CDR1 is ENHRY and CDR2 is SYGVKD. The CDR3 protein is CALRAGSRWKPQHF. The DNA for the CDR3 is TGTGCCCTCAGGGCGGGTAGTAGATGGAAGCCCCAGCATTTT.

The rearrangement uses TRBV5-5 and TRBJ1-2, with no clear D. The germline gives CDR1 SGHKS, CDR2 YYEKEE (reference sequence). V was cut by 6 bases and J by 0 bases, with 18 bases left in between. The CDR3 is made up of 16 amino acids. DNA for the CDR3: TGTGCCAGCAACTCCCCCTTCTCGCAGACTAACTATGGCTACACCTTC. This encodes CASNSPFSQTNYGYTF.

V and J are TRBV19 and TRBJ2-7; 7 nucleotides match TRBD1. Germline-derived CDR1 and CDR2 are LNHDA and SQIVND (reference sequence). Trimming removed 10 bases from V and 3 bases from J; junction bases left unmatched: 9. The CDR3 contains 13 residues. CDR3 nucleotides: TGTGCCACGGCGGACAGGTTCGGCTACGAGCAGTACTTC. It yields the protein CATADRFGYEQYF. Full variable domain (outside the CDR3, taken from reference TRBV19 and TRBJ2-7): DGGITQSPKYLFRKEGQNVTLSCEQNLNHDAMYWYRQDPGQGLRLIYYSQIVNDFQKGDIAEGYSVSREKKESFPLTVTSAQKNPTAFYLCATADRFGYEQYFGPGTRLTVT.

The chain recombines TRBV29-1 with TRBJ1-6; 7 bases match TRBD1. Trimming took 6 bases from V and 8 from J; bases not matched to a gene: 7. The CDR3 is 13 amino acids. Germline V lookup: CDR1 SQVTM, CDR2 ANQGSEA. The CDR3 DNA reads TGCAGCGTACAGGGGTCGGCGGATTCACCCCTCCACTTT. Its translation is CSVQGSADSPLHF.

A remark on this clone: Its ends do not fully match the called genes, so a read error is possible. The chain joins TRBV6-1 to TRBJ1-5; D uncertain. CDR3 length: 14 residues. Looked up from germline, CDR1 is MNHNS and CDR2 is SASEGT. Here the CDR3 reads CAISVPGNNQPQHF. The CDR3 DNA reads as TGTGCCATCAGTGTACCGGGAAACAATCAGCCCCAGCATTTT.

In its sample, this clone was seen once. V is TRBV6-5 and J is TRBJ2-5; 7 bases match TRBD1. This CDR3 spans 15 amino acids. Germline CDR1 and CDR2: MNHEY and SVGAGI. The junction had 8 bases not matched to a gene; V was cut back by 6 bases and J by 1 base. The DNA for the CDR3 is TGTGCCAGCAGGGGATTGACAGGGTTCCAAGAGACCCAGTACTTC. As protein: CASRGLTGFQETQYF.

The chain combines TRBV10-3 with TRBJ2-7; possibly TRBD1 for D (5 bases). V shed 8 bases and J shed 0 bases, with 8 bases lying between them. Germline V lookup: CDR1 ENHRY, CDR2 SYGVKD. The CDR3 sequence is 12 residues long. This CDR3 is CAIGADSYEQYF. The CDR3 coding sequence is TGTGCCATCGGGGCAGACTCCTACGAGCAGTACTTC.

This clone was found a few times. The chain combines TRBV2 with TRBJ1-1; D ambiguous. CDR3 length: 11 residues. Germline V gene data show CDR1 as SNHLY and CDR2 as FYNNEI. Between the trimmed V and J ends, which lost 5 bases and 3 bases, there was a span of 4 bases. CDR3 bases: TGTGCCAGCAGTTACGACACTGAAGCTTTCTTT. This gives the protein CASSYDTEAFF.

The J gene is TRBJ2-7, the V gene TRBV6-5; the match to TRBD1 covers 8 bases. The germline V gene encodes CDR1 MNHEY and CDR2 SVGAGI. With V trimmed by 1 base and J by 1 base, 3 bases remained unmatched. The CDR3 is made up of 15 amino acids. The CDR3 loop reads CASSYLGQESYEQYF. The CDR3, as DNA: TGTGCCAGCAGTTACTTGGGACAGGAGTCCTACGAGCAGTACTTC.

The genes are TRBV4-2 and TRBJ2-3, with D perhaps TRBD1 or TRBD2 (5 bases each). The CDR3 runs to 18 residues. Germline CDR1 LGHNA, CDR2 YNFKEQ. V lost 3 bases and J 4 bases, leaving 23 bases between the germline ends. CDR3 region: CASSQRSSGTLGADTQYF. The CDR3 nucleotides are TGTGCCAGCAGCCAGCGATCTTCCGGGACCCTGGGCGCAGATACGCAGTATTTT.

The chain links TRBV25-1 to TRBJ1-2; D is unclear. Trimming took off 2 bases at V and 4 bases at J, with 14 bases between the two ends. Per germline, CDR1 MGHDK and CDR2 SYGVNS. The length of the CDR3 is 15 residues. The CDR3 DNA is TGTGCCAGCAGTGAACCCAATCGGGGTGGCTATGGCTACACCTTC. Its translation is CASSEPNRGGYGYTF.

This clone has only a few counts. The rearrangement joins TRBV7-3 to TRBJ2-6, with a possible D match to TRBD2 (5 bases). CDR3 length: 16 residues. With 5 bases removed from V and 0 bases from J, the gap between germline ends came to 11 bases. Germline assignment: CDR1 SGHTA and CDR2 FQGTGA. The CDR3 is CASSDTRGSGANVLTF. Here the CDR3 DNA reads TGTGCCAGCAGCGATACACGGGGCTCTGGGGCCAACGTCCTGACTTTC.

J is TRBJ1-1 and V is TRBV14; a weak D match, TRBD1 (6 bases). The CDR3 has 17 amino acids. Germline values: CDR1 SGHDN, CDR2 FVKESK. V was pared by 5 bases and J by 6 bases, with 25 bases between. DNA for the CDR3: TGTGCCAGCAGCTACCTACAGGACAGAGCCGGGGGCGCTGAAGCTTTCTTT. This encodes CASSYLQDRAGGAEAFF. Filled out from reference TRBV14 and TRBJ1-1, the complete variable domain reads EAGVTQFPSHSVIEKGQTVTLRCDPISGHDNLYWYRRVMGKEIKFLLHFVKESKQDESGMPNNRFLAERTGGTYSTLKVQPAELEDSGVYFCASSYLQDRAGGAEAFFGQGTRLTVV.

The chain recombines TRBV5-4 with TRBJ1-2; no clear D. Germline V gene sequence: CDR1 SGHNT, CDR2 YYREEE (reference sequence). With 4 bases removed from V and 0 bases from J, the gap between germline ends came to 10 bases. The CDR3 spans 14 residues. In DNA form, the CDR3 reads TGTGCCAGCAGCGTACACTATGCTAACTATGGCTACACCTTC. Protein: CASSVHYANYGYTF.

This chain links TRBV30 with TRBJ2-5; 8 positions agree with TRBD1. Germline V CDR1 and CDR2: GTSNPN, SVGIG (reference sequence). The CDR3 is made up of 14 amino acids. V dropped 3 bases and J dropped 1; count of bases not matched to a gene: 4. The CDR3 DNA sequence: TGTGCCTGGAGACGGACAGGGAGCCAAGAGACCCAGTACTTC. Its translation is CAWRRTGSQETQYF.

This CDR3 reads CASSVSQGVGGELFF. The CDR3 DNA reads TGTGCCAGCAGCGTATCGCAGGGGGTCGGCGGGGAGCTGTTTTTT. The genes are TRBV9 and TRBJ2-2; 7 nucleotides line up with TRBD1. V shed 1 base, J shed 7 bases, and the junction held 7 bases outside the gene matches. From germline, CDR1 is SGDLS and CDR2 YYNGEE. The CDR3 covers 15 residues.

This rearrangement joins TRBV6-5 to TRBJ1-5; no clear D gene. CDR3 size: 15 residues. V was shortened by 0 bases and J by 4 bases, with 10 bases between the two germline ends. The germline gives CDR1 MNHEY, CDR2 SVGAGI. The CDR3 DNA is TGTGCCAGCAGTTACTCGAGACACATGAATCAGCCCCAGCATTTT. It is translated as CASSYSRHMNQPQHF.

The V call is TRBV4-1, the J call TRBJ1-1; 10 bases line up with TRBD1. From germline, CDR1 is MGHRA and CDR2 YSYEKL. The CDR3 spans 15 residues. V lost 4 bases to trimming and J lost 1 base; unmatched junction nucleotides: 3. The CDR3 reads CASSLRDRGNTEAFF. The CDR3 coding sequence is TGCGCCAGCAGCCTGCGGGACAGGGGGAACACTGAAGCTTTCTTT.

J is TRBJ1-4 and V is TRBV4-2, with 8 bases lining up with TRBD1. CDR1 is LGHNA and CDR2 is YNFKEQ in the germline V gene. CDR3 size: 16 residues. Trimming removed 0 bases from V and 10 bases from J; junction bases left unmatched: 10. CDR3 loop: CASSQDQGQVLVKLFF. The CDR3 nucleotides read TGTGCCAGCAGCCAAGATCAGGGACAGGTTTTAGTAAAACTGTTTTTT.

The J gene is TRBJ1-2, the V gene TRBV29-1, with 9 bases aligning to TRBD1. V gave up 7 bases and J gave up 5 bases; unmatched junction bases: 8. Germline V gene data show CDR1 as SQVTM and CDR2 as ANQGSEA. The CDR3 spans 13 residues. The CDR3 is CSADPDRGYGYTF. In DNA form, the CDR3 reads TGCAGCGCCGATCCGGACAGGGGTTATGGCTACACCTTC.

This chain uses TRBV13 with TRBJ1-4, with D possibly TRBD1 on 5 matching bases. CDR1 is PRHDT, CDR2 FYEKMQ, per germline (reference sequence). V was trimmed by 2 bases and J by 8 bases, leaving 12 bases between them. This CDR3 spans 14 amino acids. The CDR3, as DNA: TGTGCCAGCAGCTTACGGGGCCGGGGGGAAAAACTGTTTTTT. Encoded protein: CASSLRGRGEKLFF. The variable domain in full, completed from reference TRBV13 and TRBJ1-4, reads AAGVIQSPRHLIKEKRETATLKCYPIPRHDTVYWYQQGPGQDPQFLISFYEKMQSDKGSIPDRFSAQQFSDYHSELNMSSLELGDSALYFCASSLRGRGEKLFFGSGTQLSVL.

The V and J genes are TRBV7-6 and TRBJ2-1; D unresolved. The CDR3 has 11 amino acids. Germline assignment: CDR1 SGHVS and CDR2 FNYEAQ. With 2 bases removed from V and 11 bases from J, the gap between germline ends came to 7 bases. The CDR3 DNA is TGTGCCAGCAGCTTAAAGGCACAGCAGTTCTTC. This translates into CASSLKAQQFF.

V and J are TRBV2 and TRBJ2-5, with TRBD2 identical over 10 bases. Per the germline V gene, CDR1 is SNHLY and CDR2 is FYNNEI. The CDR3 has 14 amino acids. Trimming took 3 bases from V and 4 from J; bases not matched to a gene: 2. In DNA, the CDR3 is TGTGCCAGCAGTGACGCTAGCGGGGGAGAGACCCAGTACTTC. Translation gives CASSDASGGETQYF.

In this sample, this clone is medium-sized. Other DNA sequences in the sample encode the same CDR3. V is TRBV7-8 and J is TRBJ1-3; no firm D call. Germline lookup yields CDR1 SGHVS and CDR2 FQNEAQ. Trimming cost V 1 base and J 4 bases, with 2 bases left between them. The CDR3 is made up of 12 amino acids. The CDR3 sequence: CASSLGGNTIYF. CDR3 bases: TGTGCCAGCAGCTTAGGAGGAAACACCATATATTTT.

The chain joins TRBV15 to TRBJ2-3, with TRBD2 matching 7 bases. The CDR3 runs to 15 residues. From germline, CDR1 is LNHNV and CDR2 YYDKDF (reference sequence). J gave up 3 bases and V 4 bases, and 7 bases lay outside the gene matches. In DNA, the CDR3 is TGTGCCACCAGCACCAGCGGGGATGGAACAGATACGCAGTATTTT. Translation gives CATSTSGDGTDTQYF. The complete variable domain, with remaining parts taken from reference TRBV15 and TRBJ2-3, reads DAMVIQNPRYQVTQFGKPVTLSCSQTLNHNVMYWYQQKSSQAPKLLFHYYDKDFNNEADTPDNFQSRRPNTSFCFLDIRSPGLGDTAMYLCATSTSGDGTDTQYFGPGTRLTVL.

This clone was counted a single time. V is TRBV4-1 and J is TRBJ1-1; 8 bases map to TRBD1. The CDR3 spans 16 residues. J gave up 5 bases and V 2 bases, and 10 bases lay outside the gene matches. From germline, CDR1 is MGHRA and CDR2 YSYEKL. DNA for the CDR3: TGCGCCAGCAGCCAACCCCAGGGGGACAGGAGAACTGAAGCTTTCTTT. This translates into CASSQPQGDRRTEAFF.

This rearrangement joins TRBV5-1 to TRBJ2-7; D is undetermined. CDR1 is SGHRS and CDR2 is YFSETQ in the germline V gene. The ends were cut back, 4 bases at V and 1 base at J, with 3 bases in the middle. CDR3 size: 11 residues. CDR3 sequence: CASSRSYEQYF. The CDR3 DNA reads TGCGCCAGCAGCCGATCCTACGAGCAGTACTTC. The full variable domain, with the rest looked up from reference TRBV5-1 and TRBJ2-7, is KAGVTQTPRYLIKTRGQQVTLSCSPISGHRSVSWYQQTPGQGLQFLFEYFSETQRNKGNFPGRFSGRQFSNSRSEMNVSTLELGDSALYLCASSRSYEQYFGPGTRLTVT.

The chain carries TRBV30 and TRBJ1-2; 7 bases fit TRBD1. CDR1 is GTSNPN, CDR2 SVGIG, per germline (reference sequence). Losses at the gene ends were 3 bases for V and 8 bases for J; bases not matched to a gene: 6. The CDR3 sequence is 12 residues long. The CDR3 is CAWRDRVGGYTF. The DNA of the CDR3 is TGTGCCTGGAGAGACAGGGTGGGAGGCTACACCTTC.